Listed below are T cell receptor beta chains from one sample, sequenced in a study of Ad26.COV2.S vaccination and SARS-CoV-2 variants. Assay: immunoSEQ multiplex PCR; the TCRdb copy retains only in-frame clones and omits some. Of 350,000 to 550,000 clones in the sample, roughly 89% are singletons; the top ten hold about 2.7%. Material: peripheral blood, obtained in a trial of Ad26.COV2.S vaccine versus placebo. Receptor source: a person aged 18-60 years who received the Ad26.COV2.S COVID-19 vaccine or a placebo. Each CDR3 is given with its conserved first and last residue. Fields, in order: clone size, V gene, J gene, D gene, CDR3 DNA, CDR3 protein. D genes are given only for firm matches. Clone sizes are given selectively: once, few, many, or a class where the clone is expanded.

clone size: -; V gene: TRBV18; J gene: TRBJ2-2; D gene: -; CDR3 DNA: TGTGCCAGCTCACCACCCACAGGGTTGGACACCGGGGAGCTGTTTTTT; CDR3 protein: CASSPPTGLDTGELFF
clone size: -; V gene: TRBV27; J gene: TRBJ2-3; D gene: TRBD1; CDR3 DNA: TGTGCCAGCAGTTTCCCCGGACAGGGTGGAGATACGCAGTATTTT; CDR3 protein: CASSFPGQGGDTQYF
clone size: -; V gene: TRBV7-9; J gene: TRBJ2-4; D gene: -; CDR3 DNA: TGTGCCAGCAGCCCTTACGATGAAAACATTCAGTACTTC; CDR3 protein: CASSPYDENIQYF
clone size: -; V gene: TRBV18; J gene: TRBJ1-1; D gene: TRBD1; CDR3 DNA: TGTGCCAGCTCCACATCCCGACAGGGGGCCTCGGGTGAAGCTTTCTTT; CDR3 protein: CASSTSRQGASGEAFF
clone size: -; V gene: TRBV7-8; J gene: TRBJ1-2; D gene: -; CDR3 DNA: TGTGCCAGCAGCGCTCAGACAGGCCGGGCCCTTGGCTACACCTTC; CDR3 protein: CASSAQTGRALGYTF
clone size: -; V gene: TRBV9; J gene: TRBJ1-6; D gene: TRBD1; CDR3 DNA: TGTGCCAGCAGCTTCACCGGGACAGGGTATTCACCCCTCCACTTT; CDR3 protein: CASSFTGTGYSPLHF
clone size: -; V gene: TRBV5-4; J gene: TRBJ2-1; D gene: TRBD2; CDR3 DNA: TGTGCCAGCAGCTTGGGTTCGGGGGGGCCCGAGTTCTTC; CDR3 protein: CASSLGSGGPEFF
clone size: -; V gene: TRBV11-2; J gene: TRBJ2-5; D gene: -; CDR3 DNA: TGTGCCAGCAGCTGGAAACAGGCTGGGTTAGAAGAGACCCAGTACTTC; CDR3 protein: CASSWKQAGLEETQYF
clone size: -; V gene: TRBV7-7; J gene: TRBJ2-2; D gene: -; CDR3 DNA: TGTGCCAGCAGCTCAGCTGCTCACGGGGAGCTGTTTTTT; CDR3 protein: CASSSAAHGELFF
clone size: -; V gene: TRBV5-1; J gene: TRBJ1-5; D gene: TRBD1; CDR3 DNA: TGCGCCAGCAGCTTGGGGACAGGGGAGGGTCAGCCCCAGCATTTT; CDR3 protein: CASSLGTGEGQPQHF
clone size: -; V gene: TRBV24-1; J gene: TRBJ1-2; D gene: -; CDR3 DNA: TGTGCCACCAGTGCCCAGGGGTTGGACTATGGCTACACCTTC; CDR3 protein: CATSAQGLDYGYTF
clone size: -; V gene: TRBV5-1; J gene: TRBJ2-3; D gene: -; CDR3 DNA: TGCGCCAGCAGCTTCGGTCTCCTACTCGGAGATACGCAGTATTTT; CDR3 protein: CASSFGLLLGDTQYF
clone size: -; V gene: TRBV5-3; J gene: TRBJ2-5; D gene: -; CDR3 DNA: TGTGCCAGAAGCTTGGCTGGACACAGCGAGACCCAGTACTTC; CDR3 protein: CARSLAGHSETQYF
clone size: -; V gene: TRBV24-1; J gene: TRBJ1-5; D gene: -; CDR3 DNA: TGTGCCACCAGTGATGCAGGAGCGGGCAATCGGCCCCAGCATTTT; CDR3 protein: CATSDAGAGNRPQHF
clone size: -; V gene: TRBV7-8; J gene: TRBJ1-1; D gene: -; CDR3 DNA: TGTGCCAGCAGCCCCAGGGTAAGAGCTGAAGCTTTCTTT; CDR3 protein: CASSPRVRAEAFF
clone size: -; V gene: TRBV5-4; J gene: TRBJ1-4; D gene: -; CDR3 DNA: TGTGCCAGCAGCTATACTAGGACAGACCCAACTAATGAAAAACTGTTTTTT; CDR3 protein: CASSYTRTDPTNEKLFF
clone size: -; V gene: TRBV7-2; J gene: TRBJ2-5; D gene: -; CDR3 DNA: TGTGCCAGCAGCCCGTCGCAGCAAGAGACCCAGTACTTC; CDR3 protein: CASSPSQQETQYF
clone size: -; V gene: TRBV7-9; J gene: TRBJ2-7; D gene: -; CDR3 DNA: TGTGCCAGCAGCTTAGAAGGGCCGATCTCCTACGAGCAGTACTTC; CDR3 protein: CASSLEGPISYEQYF
clone size: -; V gene: TRBV30; J gene: TRBJ2-3; D gene: -; CDR3 DNA: TGTGCCTGGAGTGGAGAGCTGGGGTATGATGGCACAGATACGCAGTATTTT; CDR3 protein: CAWSGELGYDGTDTQYF
clone size: few; V gene: TRBV14; J gene: TRBJ2-2; D gene: -; CDR3 DNA: TGTGCCAGCAGCCCGACCCGGCGGGCCTGGCACGGGGAGCTGTTTTTT; CDR3 protein: CASSPTRRAWHGELFF
clone size: -; V gene: TRBV18; J gene: TRBJ1-6; D gene: -; CDR3 DNA: TGTGCCAGCTCACTTACAGGGACTAATTCACCCCTCCACTTT; CDR3 protein: CASSLTGTNSPLHF
clone size: -; V gene: TRBV3-1/TRBV3-2; J gene: TRBJ1-2; D gene: -; CDR3 DNA: TGTGCCAGCAGCCAAGATAGAGGCAGAGTCGGGGGCTACACCTTC; CDR3 protein: CASSQDRGRVGGYTF
clone size: few; V gene: TRBV6-5; J gene: TRBJ2-7; D gene: TRBD1; CDR3 DNA: TGTGCCAGCAGTTATTCTACAGGGGGCATCTACGAGCAGTACTTC; CDR3 protein: CASSYSTGGIYEQYF
clone size: once; V gene: TRBV19; J gene: TRBJ1-5; D gene: TRBD1; CDR3 DNA: TGTGCCAGTAAAAGACAGGGGGAAGGCAATCAGCCCCAGCATTTT; CDR3 protein: CASKRQGEGNQPQHF
clone size: -; V gene: TRBV5-1; J gene: TRBJ2-4; D gene: TRBD1; CDR3 DNA: TGCGCCAGCAGCTGGGACAGTCTCAAAAACATTCAGTACTTC; CDR3 protein: CASSWDSLKNIQYF
clone size: -; V gene: TRBV27; J gene: TRBJ2-2; D gene: -; CDR3 DNA: TGTGCCAGCAGTTTATATGCCCCCTACAGGATAGGTTTAACCGGGGAGCTGTTTTTT; CDR3 protein: CASSLYAPYRIGLTGELFF
clone size: -; V gene: TRBV5-5; J gene: TRBJ2-1; D gene: TRBD2; CDR3 DNA: TGTGCCAGCAGCCTGGACCGAGCGGGAGCATACAATGAGCAGTTCTTC; CDR3 protein: CASSLDRAGAYNEQFF
clone size: -; V gene: TRBV30; J gene: TRBJ1-1; D gene: -; CDR3 DNA: TGTGCCTGGAGCGACGGTGGTGAAGCTTTCTTT; CDR3 protein: CAWSDGGEAFF
clone size: -; V gene: TRBV6-2/TRBV6-3; J gene: TRBJ1-5; D gene: -; CDR3 DNA: TGTGCCAGCAGCGTTATTGGGGGGGTCAGGCAGCCCCAGCATTTT; CDR3 protein: CASSVIGGVRQPQHF
clone size: -; V gene: TRBV6-5; J gene: TRBJ2-7; D gene: -; CDR3 DNA: TGTGCCAGCACTAGCAGCTCCTACGAGCAGTACTTC; CDR3 protein: CASTSSSYEQYF
clone size: -; V gene: TRBV13; J gene: TRBJ1-1; D gene: -; CDR3 DNA: TGTGCCAGCAGCCCCTCGGGATGGGACACTGAAGCTTTCTTT; CDR3 protein: CASSPSGWDTEAFF
clone size: few; V gene: TRBV4-1; J gene: TRBJ2-2; D gene: TRBD1; CDR3 DNA: TGCGCCAGCAGCCAAAAAGGACAGGGGGCTTTCGGGGAGCTGTTTTTT; CDR3 protein: CASSQKGQGAFGELFF
clone size: few; V gene: TRBV5-1; J gene: TRBJ1-6; D gene: -; CDR3 DNA: TGCGCCAGCAGCTTGATGACAGTCCGTTCACCCCTCCACTTT; CDR3 protein: CASSLMTVRSPLHF
clone size: -; V gene: TRBV18; J gene: TRBJ1-2; D gene: -; CDR3 DNA: TGTGCCAGCTCATACCAGGGTAAACTCTATGGCTACACCTTC; CDR3 protein: CASSYQGKLYGYTF
clone size: once; V gene: TRBV28; J gene: TRBJ1-2; D gene: TRBD1; CDR3 DNA: TGTGCCAGCATACCCGGGTGGGACAGGATAAATGGCTACACCTTC; CDR3 protein: CASIPGWDRINGYTF
clone size: -; V gene: TRBV9; J gene: TRBJ1-5; D gene: TRBD1; CDR3 DNA: TGTGCCAGCAGTGGAGACAGGGGGCATCAGCCCCAGCATTTT; CDR3 protein: CASSGDRGHQPQHF
clone size: -; V gene: TRBV5-8; J gene: TRBJ1-4; D gene: -; CDR3 DNA: TGTGCCAGCAGCTTGCGACCGACTAATAATGAAAAACTGTTTTTT; CDR3 protein: CASSLRPTNNEKLFF
clone size: -; V gene: TRBV5-1; J gene: TRBJ2-7; D gene: TRBD1; CDR3 DNA: TGCGCCAGCAGCCAGGGGGGGACAGGGTTGTACGAGCAGTACTTC; CDR3 protein: CASSQGGTGLYEQYF
clone size: -; V gene: TRBV24-1; J gene: TRBJ1-4; D gene: -; CDR3 DNA: TGTGCCACCAGTGATTTCTTGAGGGACCTCAAAAGGGAAAAACTGTTTTTT; CDR3 protein: CATSDFLRDLKREKLFF
clone size: -; V gene: TRBV7-2; J gene: TRBJ2-1; D gene: TRBD2; CDR3 DNA: TGTGCCAGCAGCTTACTGCGGGGGGGCTGGGATGAGCAGTTCTTC; CDR3 protein: CASSLLRGGWDEQFF
clone size: -; V gene: TRBV29-1; J gene: TRBJ1-2; D gene: -; CDR3 DNA: TGCAGCGTTGCCGACAGTCCAGGGTATGGCTACACCTTC; CDR3 protein: CSVADSPGYGYTF
clone size: -; V gene: TRBV6-5; J gene: TRBJ2-5; D gene: TRBD2; CDR3 DNA: TGTGCCAGCAGCCCCCCGGGACTAGGAGAGACCCAGTACTTC; CDR3 protein: CASSPPGLGETQYF
clone size: -; V gene: TRBV27; J gene: TRBJ2-5; D gene: -; CDR3 DNA: TGTGCCAGCAGTTCCAATTCCGGGGGCAGGGTGTGGGAGACCCAGTACTTC; CDR3 protein: CASSSNSGGRVWETQYF
clone size: -; V gene: TRBV7-9; J gene: TRBJ1-1; D gene: -; CDR3 DNA: TGTGCCAGCAGCTATACCGAGGACACTGAAGCTTTCTTT; CDR3 protein: CASSYTEDTEAFF
clone size: -; V gene: TRBV6-5; J gene: TRBJ2-2; D gene: -; CDR3 DNA: TGTGCCAGCAGGGCATCGTCTTACACCGGGGAGCTGTTTTTT; CDR3 protein: CASRASSYTGELFF